This T cell receptor (beta chain) emerged from a study of blood T cell repertoires in COVID-19. J gave up 4 bases and V 4 bases, and 2 bases lay outside the gene matches. Germline values: CDR1 SQVTM, CDR2 ANQGSEA. The CDR3 is made up of 12 amino acids. Produced via immunoSEQ multiplex PCR; TCRdb's table is partial and in-frame only. The data hold around 390,000 clones, with about 83% observed a single time. Participants had their cohort set by participant-reported clinical history. The specimen sequenced was PBMCs or T cells enriched from blood (not recorded which). This sequence was found in a woman aged 50 to 65 who had recovered from COVID-19. The chain uses TRBV29-1 and TRBJ2-7; 9 positions match TRBD1. The CDR3 protein is CSVGTGVYEQYF. The CDR3 nucleotides read TGCAGCGTTGGGACAGGGGTTTACGAGCAGTACTTC.